A selection of T cell receptor beta chains follows, all from one sample in a study of shared clonotypes between healthy human individuals. TCRdb's copy holds only in-frame clones and misses some; the assay was immunoSEQ multiplex PCR. Among over a million clones listed, about 77% were seen once. Sequencing was carried out using memory CD4+ T cells sorted from blood. The origin of the receptors is a man aged 18 to 30 in good health. CDR3s include the opening cysteine and the closing phenylalanine or tryptophan. Fields, in order: D gene, J gene, clone size, V gene, CDR3 DNA, CDR3 protein. A D gene is named only where the DNA matches it firmly. Clone size is stated in some rows and not others, as once, few, many or a class when expanded.

.,TRBJ1-5,.,TRBV7-8,TGTGCCAGCAGCTTAGCAGGCCTCAATCAGCCCCAGCATTTT,CASSLAGLNQPQHF
TRBD1,TRBJ2-1,.,TRBV10-3,TGTGCCATCAGTGAGACACGACAGGGGGCGCTTTCGTACAATGAGCAGTTCTTC,CAISETRQGALSYNEQFF
.,TRBJ2-5,.,TRBV10-3,TGTGCCACCCTCGAGGGGGGCGAGCCCCAAGAGACCCAGTACTTC,CATLEGGEPQETQYF
TRBD1,TRBJ1-5,.,TRBV18,TGTGCCAGCTCGGGACAGGGGACAAATCAGCCCCAGCATTTT,CASSGQGTNQPQHF
.,TRBJ1-5,.,TRBV28,TGTGCCAGCAGTTTGGATCAGCCCCAGCATTTT,CASSLDQPQHF
.,TRBJ1-5,.,TRBV4-1,TGCGCCAGCCTGGGACACCATAGCAATCAGCCCCAGCATTTT,CASLGHHSNQPQHF
.,TRBJ1-5,.,TRBV21-1,TGTGCCAGCAGCAAAGGGGCCGGGGGGCAGAGGAATCAGCCCCAGCATTTT,CASSKGAGGQRNQPQHF
TRBD1,TRBJ2-5,.,TRBV19,TGTGCCAGTAGTACCGGACAGGGAGCTTGGGAGACCCAGTACTTC,CASSTGQGAWETQYF
.,TRBJ2-5,.,TRBV10-3,TGTGCCATCAGTGCCCTAAGCCAAGAGACCCAGTACTTC,CAISALSQETQYF
.,TRBJ2-2,few,TRBV2,TGTGCCAGCAGTGAAGCTCGAGGGGACACCGGGGAGCTGTTTTTT,CASSEARGDTGELFF
TRBD2,TRBJ2-5,.,TRBV2,TGTGCCAGCAGAAGACTAGCGATCCAAGAGACCCAGTACTTC,CASRRLAIQETQYF
TRBD2,TRBJ2-7,.,TRBV27,TGTGCCATTCCGACTAGCGGACTGCCCTACGAGCAGTACTTC,CAIPTSGLPYEQYF
.,TRBJ1-5,.,TRBV6-1,TGTGCCAGCAGTGAAAAATTATTGGGGACCGGAGGGGGCAATCAGCCCCAGCATTTT,CASSEKLLGTGGGNQPQHF
TRBD2,TRBJ2-2,.,TRBV11-2,TGTGCCAGCAGCACCGGACTAGTTAGCGGGCTGTTTTTT,CASSTGLVSGLFF
.,TRBJ2-1,.,TRBV7-2,TGTGCCAGCAGTTCCCCAAAGTCCCAACAGTTCTTC,CASSSPKSQQFF
.,TRBJ2-2,.,TRBV6-1,TGTGCCAGCAGTCGACAAGAGGGGACCGGGGAGCTGTTTTTT,CASSRQEGTGELFF
TRBD2,TRBJ2-5,.,TRBV2,TGTGCCACCACAGCATGGGGAGGGAAGGAGACCCAGTACTTC,CATTAWGGKETQYF
.,TRBJ1-2,once,TRBV19,TGTGCCAGTAAGAGAGGGGCGCCGGGTGGCTACACCTTC,CASKRGAPGGYTF
.,TRBJ2-7,.,TRBV5-1,TGCGCCAGCAGCTTAGGGGGTACCTACGAGCAGTACTTC,CASSLGGTYEQYF
TRBD1,TRBJ2-5,.,TRBV25-1,TGTGCCAGCAGTGAATCCGGGACAGGGGGGGAGACCCAGTACTTC,CASSESGTGGETQYF
.,TRBJ1-3,.,TRBV12-5,TGTGCTAGTGGTTTGCAACCGGACAAGTTCGGTACCATATATTTT,CASGLQPDKFGTIYF
TRBD2,TRBJ2-5,.,TRBV6-5,TGTGCAAGCGCCAACGGGAGGTGGGAGACCCAGTACTTC,CASANGRWETQYF
.,TRBJ1-2,.,TRBV6-1,TGTGCCAGCAGACTAGGACAAGATATACGTGGCTACACCTTC,CASRLGQDIRGYTF
.,TRBJ2-7,few,TRBV7-2,TGTGCCAGCAGCCTTTATATAGGCGAGCAGTACTTC,CASSLYIGEQYF
TRBD2,TRBJ2-5,once,TRBV13,TGTGCCAGCAGCTTTTCTACTAGCGACACTAAATCGGAGACCCAGTACTTC,CASSFSTSDTKSETQYF
.,TRBJ2-7,.,TRBV18,TGTGCCAGCTCACCTATCGGGCTGGGGAACGAGCAGTACTTC,CASSPIGLGNEQYF
TRBD1,TRBJ2-1,.,TRBV5-1,TGCGCCAGCAGCTATGGGACAGGGGGCAGGAATGAGCAGTTCTTC,CASSYGTGGRNEQFF
.,TRBJ1-1,few,TRBV6-1,TGTGCCAGCTTAAACAGGTGGGGAACTGAAGCTTTCTTT,CASLNRWGTEAFF
.,TRBJ1-5,.,TRBV28,TGTGCCAGCAGTTTTGGGACGGGGAATCAGCCCCAGCATTTT,CASSFGTGNQPQHF
.,TRBJ1-5,few,TRBV19,TGTGCCAGTAGTATAGAGGGGGGACGATCTGAGCCCCAGCATTTT,CASSIEGGRSEPQHF
.,TRBJ2-5,.,TRBV28,TGTGCCAGCAGTTTACGACTACTGGCCAAGAACTTC,CASSLRLLAKNF
.,TRBJ2-5,few,TRBV5-1,TGCGCCAGCAGGGCCGGGACAGGGGCGCTAGCGGGGGGATCTCGAGAGACCCAGTACTTC,CASRAGTGALAGGSRETQYF
TRBD2,TRBJ2-2,.,TRBV7-9,TGTGCCAGCAGCTCCAGCGGGGGGGGAACTACCGGGGAGCTGTTTTTT,CASSSSGGGTTGELFF
.,TRBJ2-1,.,TRBV7-2,TGTGCCAGCAGCTCAGGACCTCAATACAATGAGCAGTTCTTC,CASSSGPQYNEQFF
.,TRBJ1-6,.,TRBV28,TGTGCCAGCAGTTTTGGGGGGGGGAATTCACCCCTCCACTTT,CASSFGGGNSPLHF
TRBD2,TRBJ2-1,.,TRBV5-1,TGCGCCAGCAGCTTTAGCGGGACGGGAAACAATGAGCAGTTCTTC,CASSFSGTGNNEQFF
TRBD1,TRBJ1-2,many,TRBV19,TGTGCCAGTAGCTGGGGACAGACGAACTATGGCTACACCTTC,CASSWGQTNYGYTF
TRBD2,TRBJ2-7,.,TRBV11-2,TGTGCCAGCAGCCTAGGGACTAGCGGGAGGGCAGGCTACGAGCAGTACTTC,CASSLGTSGRAGYEQYF
.,TRBJ2-7,.,TRBV9,TGTGCCAGCAGCGTAGATGGCAGGAGCTCCTACGAGCAGTACTTC,CASSVDGRSSYEQYF
.,TRBJ1-1,.,TRBV18,TGTGCCAGCTCACCTGACGGATTGAACACTGAAGCTTTCTTT,CASSPDGLNTEAFF
.,TRBJ1-1,.,TRBV10-3,TGTGCCATCAGCCTCACGAGTGGGCCGGGGACTGAAGCTTTCTTT,CAISLTSGPGTEAFF